This T cell receptor (beta chain) was identified during a study of CD8 T cells in ankylosing spondylitis. Study-level findings and limits: One TCR beta motif, made up of about 8 highly homologous variants, appeared characteristic of ankylosing spondylitis blood. Some of the motif variants had earlier been found in reactive arthritis patients' fluid and blood.

This clonotype was seen a few times. As yet, its antigen is unknown. 5'-RACE, quantitative and with molecular barcodes, yielded the TCR beta libraries. In TCRdb, the 5' RACE reads were re-called with MiXCR into one record per CDR3 protein. Of 650,000 to 800,000 distinct CDR3 sequences in the sample, roughly 19% were seen once. Germline CDR1 reads SGHRS; CDR2 reads YFSETQ. Trimming took 4 bases from V and 0 from J, leaving 13 bases between them. The CDR3 spans 15 residues. The TCR originated in a male donor with ankylosing spondylitis. The sequenced sample was blood, either unsorted or a sorted T cell fraction (not recorded which). The rearrangement uses TRBV5-1 and TRBJ2-5; D might be TRBD2 (6 bases). This CDR3 reads CASSASGLNQETQYF. DNA of the CDR3: TGCGCCAGCAGCGCGTCCGGACTAAACCAAGAGACCCAGTACTTC. Full variable domain (outside the CDR3, taken from reference TRBV5-1 and TRBJ2-5): KAGVTQTPRYLIKTRGQQVTLSCSPISGHRSVSWYQQTPGQGLQFLFEYFSETQRNKGNFPGRFSGRQFSNSRSEMNVSTLELGDSALYLCASSASGLNQETQYFGPGTRLLVL.